This T cell receptor beta chain was obtained from a study of OX40 agonist ivuxolimab in advanced cancers. CDR3 size: 14 residues. The germline V gene encodes CDR1 SEHNR and CDR2 FQNEAQ (reference sequence). Trimming took 4 bases from V and 3 from J, leaving 13 bases between them. The protocol was immunoSEQ multiplex PCR, while the TCRdb copy is restricted to in-frame clones and leaves out a portion. The table records 70,000 or so clones, about nine tenths of them present only once. If patients had autoimmune disease history or systemic immunosuppression, they were excluded. This clone came up once. The chain employs TRBV7-9 and TRBJ2-7; D is perhaps TRBD2 (5 bases). The sample was CD4+ or CD8+ T cells sorted from blood, taken in a trial of the OX40 agonist ivuxolimab. This receptor was obtained from an adult with an advanced solid tumor such as melanoma, head and neck, liver or kidney cancer. In nucleotides, the CDR3 is TGTGCCAGCAGCTCCCTCGGGAAATTCTACGAGCAGTACTTC. Its protein is CASSSLGKFYEQYF.